Described below is a single T cell receptor beta chain sequence and its context. What it binds is unknown. The protocol was immunoSEQ multiplex PCR, while the TCRdb copy is restricted to in-frame clones and leaves out a portion. The table has roughly 62,000 clones, around 90% seen once; the top ten hold roughly 0.6%. The data are from a study of OX40 agonist ivuxolimab in advanced cancers. Notes on the study in general: Expansion of clones was among the lowest in partial responders at 0.1-3.0 mg/kg.

CDR1 is SGHTA, CDR2 FQGTGA, per germline. The V gene lost 5 bases and the J gene lost 1 base, with 8 bases spanning the gap. CDR3 length: 13 residues. The sample in question was CD4+ or CD8+ T cells sorted from blood, obtained in a trial of the OX40 agonist ivuxolimab. The receptor comes from an adult with an advanced solid tumor such as melanoma, head and neck, liver or kidney cancer. This sequence joins TRBV7-3 and TRBJ1-1; no clear D gene. Written as DNA, the CDR3 is TGTGCCAGCAGCGCACAGCCGAACACTGAAGCTTTCTTT. Translated: CASSAQPNTEAFF.